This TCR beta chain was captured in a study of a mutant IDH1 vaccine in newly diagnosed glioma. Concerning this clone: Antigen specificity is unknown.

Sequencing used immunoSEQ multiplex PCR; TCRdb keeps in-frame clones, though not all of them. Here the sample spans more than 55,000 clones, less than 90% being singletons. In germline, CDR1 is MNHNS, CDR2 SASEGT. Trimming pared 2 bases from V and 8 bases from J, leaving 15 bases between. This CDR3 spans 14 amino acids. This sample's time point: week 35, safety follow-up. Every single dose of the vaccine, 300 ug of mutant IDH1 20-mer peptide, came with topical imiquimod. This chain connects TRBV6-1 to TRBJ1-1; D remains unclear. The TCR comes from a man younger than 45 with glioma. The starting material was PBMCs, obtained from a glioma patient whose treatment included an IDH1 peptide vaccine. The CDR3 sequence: CASSELSASREAFF. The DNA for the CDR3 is TGTGCCAGCAGTGAACTATCTGCAAGCAGGGAAGCTTTCTTT.